These 19 T cell receptor beta chains came from one sample sequenced in a study of blood T cell repertoires in COVID-19. The protocol was immunoSEQ multiplex PCR, while the TCRdb copy is restricted to in-frame clones and leaves out a portion. The table records tens of thousands of clones, approximately 87% of them present only once. Sequencing used peripheral blood. The receptor set was obtained from a man older than 75 in a cohort sampled during active COVID-19.

The V call is TRBV5-1, the J call TRBJ2-1, with D uncertain. Trimming took off 0 bases at V and 7 bases at J, with 11 bases between the two ends. The V gene's germline CDR1 is SGHRS and CDR2 YFSETQ. The CDR3 has 14 amino acids. Here the CDR3 reads CASSLGGPRNEQFF. Written as DNA, the CDR3 is TGCGCCAGCAGCTTGGGCGGCCCACGGAATGAGCAGTTCTTC.

This chain connects TRBV6-5 to TRBJ1-2; TRBD1 matches 7 bases. V gave up 6 bases and J gave up 3 bases; unmatched junction bases: 7. The CDR3 loop spans 14 amino acids. Germline assignment: CDR1 MNHEY and CDR2 SVGAGI. Here the CDR3 reads CASSLDRVDYGYTF. For the CDR3, the DNA is TGTGCCAGCAGCCTAGACAGGGTTGACTATGGCTACACCTTC.

In its sample, this clone was seen once. The gene calls are TRBV28 and TRBJ1-3; D not certain. Trimming took 4 bases from V and 1 from J, leaving 11 bases between them. Germline-derived CDR1 and CDR2 are MDHEN and SYDVKM. The CDR3 length is 15 residues. The CDR3 region is CASSSGRESGNTIYF. CDR3 in DNA: TGTGCCAGCAGTTCCGGGAGGGAATCTGGAAACACCATATATTTT.

The chain employs TRBV7-6 and TRBJ2-3; 10 nucleotides align to TRBD2. This CDR3 has 17 residues. Trimming cost V 1 base and J 8 bases; bases outside gene matches: 12. CDR1 is SGHVS and CDR2 is FNYEAQ in the germline V gene. The CDR3 protein is CASSLEAASGGFGTQYF. Here the CDR3 DNA reads TGTGCCAGCAGCTTAGAAGCGGCTAGCGGGGGATTCGGTACGCAGTATTTT.

A single count supports this clone. The chain links TRBV6-5 to TRBJ1-4, with 8 bases fitting TRBD1. The CDR3 is 13 amino acids. Germline values: CDR1 MNHEY, CDR2 SVGAGI. The V and J ends lost 6 bases and 3 bases, in that order; junction bases with no gene match: 0. The chain's CDR3 is CASRQGANEKLFF. In DNA form, the CDR3 reads TGTGCCAGCAGACAGGGGGCTAATGAAAAACTGTTTTTT.

J is TRBJ1-1 and V is TRBV6-7, with a tentative D call TRBD1 (6 bases). TRBV6-7 counts as an open reading frame of uncertain function. The V end was cut by 0 bases, the J end by 3 bases, with 11 bases between. CDR3 length: 15 amino acids. DNA of the CDR3: TGTGCCAGCAGTTACTCTCAGGGGCTGGACACTGAAGCTTTCTTT. Its translation: CASSYSQGLDTEAFF.

This clone was picked up one time. The chain couples TRBV28 to TRBJ2-7; 7 bases are shared with TRBD1. CDR3 length equals 14 residues. Germline values: CDR1 MDHEN, CDR2 SYDVKM. After removal of 1 base from V and 5 bases from J, the junction contained 5 bases not matched to a gene. As DNA, the CDR3 is TGTGCCAGCAGTTTATTGGGGGACAGAAACGAGCAGTACGTC. Amino acid sequence: CASSLLGDRNEQYV.

The chain recombines TRBV5-1 with TRBJ1-6, with 8 bases fitting TRBD1. After removal of 4 bases from V and 10 bases from J, the junction contained 10 bases not matched to a gene. The V gene's germline CDR1 is SGHRS and CDR2 YFSETQ. The length of the CDR3 is 15 residues. The CDR3 nucleotides are TGCGCCAGCAGCGAAGGGACAGGCGGGCGGTCACCCCTCCACTTT. Its translation: CASSEGTGGRSPLHF.

J is TRBJ1-1 and V is TRBV2; the D is unclear. From germline, CDR1 is SNHLY and CDR2 FYNNEI. V was trimmed by 6 bases and J by 5 bases, leaving 13 bases between them. There are 13 residues in the CDR3. Here the CDR3 DNA reads TGTGCCAGCAGCGGCGCAGGCAAAACTGAAGCTTTCTTT. Translated: CASSGAGKTEAFF.

J is TRBJ1-1 and V is TRBV19, with D possibly being TRBD1 (5 bases). This CDR3 is built from 19 residues. The V gene lost 0 bases and the J gene lost 2 bases, with 22 bases spanning the gap. CDR1 is LNHDA and CDR2 is SQIVND in the germline V gene (reference sequence). DNA of the CDR3: TGTGCCAGTAGTATAGATTGGGCGGGACCAATCCTCTTTAACACTGAAGCTTTCTTT. Its translation is CASSIDWAGPILFNTEAFF.

This chain joins TRBV2 and TRBJ1-6, with D perhaps matching TRBD1 (5 bases). The CDR3 contains 15 residues. The ends were cut back, 5 bases at V and 5 bases at J, with 13 bases in the middle. In germline, CDR1 is SNHLY, CDR2 FYNNEI. The chain's CDR3 is CASSPQDMNNSPLHF. Written as DNA, the CDR3 is TGTGCCAGCAGTCCACAGGACATGAATAATTCACCCCTCCACTTT.

This clone occurred a few times. The V call is TRBV12-3 or TRBV12-4, the J call TRBJ2-7; D unresolved. The CDR3 runs 12 residues. V was shortened by 6 bases and J by 4 bases, with 10 bases between the two germline ends. CDR3 amino acids: CASRLRWYEQYV. The DNA for the CDR3 is TGTGCCAGCAGGCTTCGGTGGTACGAGCAGTACGTC.

A single count supports this clone. The chain uses TRBV7-9 and TRBJ2-7; no reliable D call. The CDR3 covers 12 residues. Looked up from germline, CDR1 is SEHNR and CDR2 is FQNEAQ (reference sequence). V was shortened by 1 base and J by 9 bases, with 10 bases between the two germline ends. The CDR3 coding sequence is TGTGCCAGCAGCTTAGGCGGCTTCGGGCAGTACGTC. Amino acid sequence: CASSLGGFGQYV.

The chain employs TRBV19 and TRBJ1-1; 7 nucleotides agree with TRBD1. The CDR3 length is 14 residues. Germline trimming cut 3 bases from V and 5 bases from J; bases unmatched to any gene: 6. CDR1 LNHDA and CDR2 SQIVND come from the germline V gene (reference sequence). The CDR3 loop is CASSITGVETEAFF. The CDR3 nucleotides read TGTGCCAGTAGTATTACAGGGGTGGAAACTGAAGCTTTCTTT.

CDR3 amino acids: CSVASPGELFF. CDR3 sequence (DNA): TGCAGCGTTGCCTCCCCCGGGGAGCTGTTTTTT. The gene calls are TRBV29-1 and TRBJ2-2; D is unresolved. Germline V gives CDR1 SQVTM, CDR2 ANQGSEA. Deletions cut 4 bases from V and 6 bases from J, with 6 bases between. The CDR3 runs 11 residues.

This sequence joins TRBV10-3 and TRBJ2-5; D might be TRBD1 (5 bases). CDR3 size: 12 residues. Germline CDR1 is ENHRY and CDR2 is SYGVKD. V was cut by 8 bases and J by 2 bases, with 9 bases left in between. As DNA, the CDR3 is TGTGCCATCGGAAGGGGTCAAGAGACCCAGTACTTC. Its translation: CAIGRGQETQYF.

The V gene is TRBV11-3, the J gene TRBJ2-1, with 9 positions matching TRBD2. Germline lookup yields CDR1 SGHNT and CDR2 YENEEA. The CDR3 is 16 residues long. With V trimmed by 1 base and J by 8 bases, 9 bases remained unmatched. CDR3 sequence (DNA): TGTGCCAGCAGCTTAGGCGGGGGGGGCGGAAGCGATGAGCAGTTCTTC. As protein: CASSLGGGGGSDEQFF.

The chain carries TRBV11-3 and TRBJ2-7, with D maybe TRBD1 (6 bases). The CDR3 totals 13 residues. CDR1 is SGHNT and CDR2 is YENEEA in the germline V gene. Trimming removed 1 base from V and 4 bases from J, with 8 bases in between. The CDR3 nucleotides read TGTGCCAGCAGCTTAGGACAGGAGTACGAGCAGTACTTC. It specifies CASSLGQEYEQYF.

The gene calls are TRBV28 and TRBJ2-7; 10 bases are a match to TRBD1. Germline V gene lookup returns CDR1 MDHEN and CDR2 SYDVKM. J lost 7 bases, V lost 4 bases, and 10 bases had no gene match. The CDR3 sequence is 15 residues long. The CDR3: CASSSPGQGMREQYV. The CDR3 DNA reads TGTGCCAGCAGTTCCCCGGGACAGGGGATGCGGGAGCAGTACGTC.